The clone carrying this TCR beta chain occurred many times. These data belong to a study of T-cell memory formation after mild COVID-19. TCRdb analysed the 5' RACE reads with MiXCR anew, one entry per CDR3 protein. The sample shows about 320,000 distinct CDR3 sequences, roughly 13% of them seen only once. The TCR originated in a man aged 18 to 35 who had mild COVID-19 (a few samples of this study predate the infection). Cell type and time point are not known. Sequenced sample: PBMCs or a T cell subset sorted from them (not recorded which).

The CDR3 sequence: CASSYYSGQGAEQYF. The CDR3 DNA follows: TGTGCCAGCAGTTACTACTCAGGACAGGGCGCCGAGCAGTACTTC. The rearrangement links TRBV9 to TRBJ2-7; 8 bases match TRBD1. V was pared by 5 bases and J by 6 bases, with 13 bases of the junction left unmatched. Germline CDR1 SGDLS, CDR2 YYNGEE. This CDR3 has 15 residues.